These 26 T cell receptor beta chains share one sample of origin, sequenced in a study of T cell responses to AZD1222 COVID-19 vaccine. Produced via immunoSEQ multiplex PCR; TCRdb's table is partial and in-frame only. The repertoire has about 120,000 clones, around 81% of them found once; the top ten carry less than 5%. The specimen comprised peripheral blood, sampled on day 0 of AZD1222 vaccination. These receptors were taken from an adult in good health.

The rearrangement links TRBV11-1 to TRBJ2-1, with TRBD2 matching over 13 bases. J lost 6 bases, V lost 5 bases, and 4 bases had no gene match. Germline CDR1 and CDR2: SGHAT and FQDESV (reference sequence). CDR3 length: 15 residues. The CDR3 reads CASSLGTSGANEQFF. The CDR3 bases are TGTGCCAGCAGCCTTGGGACTAGCGGGGCCAATGAGCAGTTCTTC. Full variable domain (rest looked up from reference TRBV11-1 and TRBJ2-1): EAEVAQSPRYKITEKSQAVAFWCDPISGHATLYWYRQILGQGPELLVQFQDESVVDDSQLPKDRFSAERLKGVDSTLKIQPAELGDSAMYLCASSLGTSGANEQFFGPGTRLTVL.

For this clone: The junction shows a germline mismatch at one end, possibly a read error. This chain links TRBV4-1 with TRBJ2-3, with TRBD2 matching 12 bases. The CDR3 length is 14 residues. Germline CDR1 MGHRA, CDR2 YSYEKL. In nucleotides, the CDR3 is TGCGCCAGCAGCCGAGGACTAGCGGGGAATATACCCCTTTTT. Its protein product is CASSRGLAGNIPLF.

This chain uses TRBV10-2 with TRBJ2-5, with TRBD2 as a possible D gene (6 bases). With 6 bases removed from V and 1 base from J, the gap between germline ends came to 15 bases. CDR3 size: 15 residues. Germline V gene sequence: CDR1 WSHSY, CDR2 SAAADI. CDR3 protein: CASRASGRLQETQYF. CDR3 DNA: TGCGCCAGCAGAGCCAGCGGGCGACTCCAAGAGACCCAGTACTTC.

CDR3 sequence: CASRSSGGITDTQYF. CDR3 nucleotides: TGTGCCAGCAGGAGCTCGGGCGGGATCACAGATACGCAGTATTTT. The genes are TRBV5-4 and TRBJ2-3, with D perhaps matching TRBD2 (6 bases). CDR3 length equals 15 residues. Trimming left V 5 bases short and J 2 bases short, with 15 bases between. Germline V lookup: CDR1 SGHNT, CDR2 YYREEE (reference sequence).

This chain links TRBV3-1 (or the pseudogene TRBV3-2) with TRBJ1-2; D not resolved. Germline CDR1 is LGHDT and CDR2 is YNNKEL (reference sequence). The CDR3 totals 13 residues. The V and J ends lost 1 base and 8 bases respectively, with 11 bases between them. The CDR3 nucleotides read TGTGCCAGCAGCCAAGCCATTAGGGCGGGCTACACCTTC. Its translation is CASSQAIRAGYTF.

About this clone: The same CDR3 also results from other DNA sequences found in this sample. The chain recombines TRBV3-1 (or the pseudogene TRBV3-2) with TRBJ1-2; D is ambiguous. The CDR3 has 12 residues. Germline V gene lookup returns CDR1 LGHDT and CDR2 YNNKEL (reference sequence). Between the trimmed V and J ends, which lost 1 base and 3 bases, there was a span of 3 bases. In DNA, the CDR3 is TGTGCCAGCAGCCAAGGGGACTATGGCTACACCTTC. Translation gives CASSQGDYGYTF.

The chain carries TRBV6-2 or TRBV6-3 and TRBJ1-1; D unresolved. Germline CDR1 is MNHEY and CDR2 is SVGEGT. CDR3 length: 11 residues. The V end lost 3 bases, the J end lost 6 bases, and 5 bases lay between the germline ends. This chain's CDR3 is CASSYYAEAFF. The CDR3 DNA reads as TGTGCCAGCAGTTATTATGCTGAAGCTTTCTTT.

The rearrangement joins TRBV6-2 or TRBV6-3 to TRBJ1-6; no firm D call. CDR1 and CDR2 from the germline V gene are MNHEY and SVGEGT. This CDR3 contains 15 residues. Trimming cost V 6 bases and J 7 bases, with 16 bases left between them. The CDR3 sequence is CASSLTSRRNSPLHF. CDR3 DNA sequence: TGTGCCAGCAGCCTAACCTCACGCAGAAATTCACCCCTCCACTTT.

The CDR3: CASSLFVAYEQYF. The CDR3 nucleotides read TGTGCCAGCAGCTTATTTGTAGCCTACGAGCAGTACTTC. This rearrangement joins TRBV7-9 to TRBJ2-7; D gene ambiguous. With 2 bases removed from V and 2 bases from J, the gap between germline ends came to 7 bases. The CDR3 is 13 amino acids. Germline CDR1 SEHNR, CDR2 FQNEAQ (reference sequence).

This CDR3 reads CATSRGTGQGETQYF. DNA for the CDR3: TGTGCCACCAGCAGGGGGACAGGTCAAGGGGAGACCCAGTACTTC. The rearrangement joins TRBV15 to TRBJ2-5, with TRBD1 identical over 8 bases. V lost 3 bases and J lost 5; bases outside the gene matches: 8. The CDR3 covers 15 residues. Germline V gene data show CDR1 as LNHNV and CDR2 as YYDKDF (reference sequence).

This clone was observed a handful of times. CDR3 nucleotide sequence: TGTGCCACCTCAATCCTGGGGAGAGGGAATGAGCAGTTCTTC. Protein: CATSILGRGNEQFF. This chain joins TRBV2 and TRBJ2-1; D may be TRBD2 (5 bases). With 10 bases removed from V and 7 bases from J, the gap between germline ends came to 20 bases. The CDR3 covers 14 residues. The germline V gene has CDR1 SNHLY and CDR2 FYNNEI.

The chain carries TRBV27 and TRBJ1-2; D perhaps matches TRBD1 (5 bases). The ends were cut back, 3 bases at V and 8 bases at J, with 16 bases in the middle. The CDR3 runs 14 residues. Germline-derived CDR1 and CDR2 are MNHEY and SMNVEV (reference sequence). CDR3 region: CASSFGTRYGGYTF. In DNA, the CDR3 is TGTGCCAGCAGTTTCGGGACCCGCTATGGCGGCTACACCTTC.

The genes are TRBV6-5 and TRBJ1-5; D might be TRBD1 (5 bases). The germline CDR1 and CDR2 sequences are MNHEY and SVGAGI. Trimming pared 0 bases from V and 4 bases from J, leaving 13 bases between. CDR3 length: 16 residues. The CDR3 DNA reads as TGTGCCAGCAGTTACTCGAGAGGGGACCGTAATCAGCCCCAGCATTTT. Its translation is CASSYSRGDRNQPQHF.

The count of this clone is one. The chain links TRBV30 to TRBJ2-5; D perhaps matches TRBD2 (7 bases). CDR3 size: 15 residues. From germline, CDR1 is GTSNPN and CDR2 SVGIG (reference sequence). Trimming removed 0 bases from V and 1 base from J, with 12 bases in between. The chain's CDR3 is CAWSVTGGLQETQYF. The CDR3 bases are TGTGCCTGGAGTGTAACGGGGGGCCTCCAAGAGACCCAGTACTTC.

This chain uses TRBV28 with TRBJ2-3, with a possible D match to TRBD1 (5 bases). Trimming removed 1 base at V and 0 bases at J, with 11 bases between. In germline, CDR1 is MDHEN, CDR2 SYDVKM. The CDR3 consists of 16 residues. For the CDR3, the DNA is TGTGCCAGCAGTTTATCAACAGGAGCCAGCACAGATACGCAGTATTTT. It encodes CASSLSTGASTDTQYF.

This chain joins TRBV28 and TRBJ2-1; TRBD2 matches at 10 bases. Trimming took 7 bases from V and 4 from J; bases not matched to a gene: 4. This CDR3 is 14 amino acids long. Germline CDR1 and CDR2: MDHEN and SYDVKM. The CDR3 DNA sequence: TGTGCCAGCATAGCGGGGGGCACATACAATGAGCAGTTCTTC. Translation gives CASIAGGTYNEQFF.

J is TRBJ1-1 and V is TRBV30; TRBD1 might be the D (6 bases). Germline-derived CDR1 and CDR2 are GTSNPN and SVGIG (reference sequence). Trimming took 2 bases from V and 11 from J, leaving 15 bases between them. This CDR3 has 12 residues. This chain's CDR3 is CAWSPQGMEAFF. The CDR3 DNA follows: TGTGCCTGGAGTCCACAGGGTATGGAGGCTTTCTTT.

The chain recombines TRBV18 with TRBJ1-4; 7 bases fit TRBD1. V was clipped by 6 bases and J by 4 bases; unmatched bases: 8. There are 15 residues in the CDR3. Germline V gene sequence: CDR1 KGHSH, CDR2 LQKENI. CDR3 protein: CASSPQGVRNEKLFF. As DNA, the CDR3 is TGTGCCAGCTCCCCTCAGGGGGTCCGTAATGAAAAACTGTTTTTT.

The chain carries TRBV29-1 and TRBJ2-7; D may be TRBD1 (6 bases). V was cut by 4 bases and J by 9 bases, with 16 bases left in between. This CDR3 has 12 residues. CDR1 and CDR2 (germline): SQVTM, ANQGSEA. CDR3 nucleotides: TGCAGCGTTGCAGGACAGACTACGGTGCAGTACTTC. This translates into CSVAGQTTVQYF.

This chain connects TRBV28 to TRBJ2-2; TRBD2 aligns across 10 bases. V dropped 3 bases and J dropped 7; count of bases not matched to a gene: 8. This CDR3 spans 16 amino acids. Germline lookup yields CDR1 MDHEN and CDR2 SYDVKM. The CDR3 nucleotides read TGTGCCAGCAGTTTTCCCAGCGGGAGGGCGTACGGGGAGCTGTTTTTT. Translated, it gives CASSFPSGRAYGELFF.

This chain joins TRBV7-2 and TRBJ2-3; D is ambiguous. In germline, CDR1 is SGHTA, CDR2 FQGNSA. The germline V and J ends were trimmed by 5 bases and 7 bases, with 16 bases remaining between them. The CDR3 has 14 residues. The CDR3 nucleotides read TGTGCCAGCAGCGACGGTGGGCAAGCCTATACGCAGTATTTT. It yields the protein CASSDGGQAYTQYF.

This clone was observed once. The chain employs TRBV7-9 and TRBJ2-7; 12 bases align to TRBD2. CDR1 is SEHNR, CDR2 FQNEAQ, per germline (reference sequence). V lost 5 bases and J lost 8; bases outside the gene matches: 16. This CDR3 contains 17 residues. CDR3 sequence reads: CASSGTGYRLAGVKQYF. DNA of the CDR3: TGTGCCAGCAGCGGAACAGGGTATCGACTAGCGGGAGTGAAGCAGTACTTC. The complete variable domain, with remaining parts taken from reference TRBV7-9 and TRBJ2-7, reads DTGVSQNPRHKITKRGQNVTFRCDPISEHNRLYWYRQTLGQGPEFLTYFQNEAQLEKSRLLSDRFSAERPKGSFSTLEIQRTEQGDSAMYLCASSGTGYRLAGVKQYFGPGTRLTVT.

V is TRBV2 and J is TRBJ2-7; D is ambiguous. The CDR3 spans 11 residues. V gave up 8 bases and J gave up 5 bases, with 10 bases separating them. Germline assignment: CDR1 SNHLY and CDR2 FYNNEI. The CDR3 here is CASEARNEQYF. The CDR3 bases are TGTGCCAGCGAGGCGAGGAACGAGCAGTACTTC.

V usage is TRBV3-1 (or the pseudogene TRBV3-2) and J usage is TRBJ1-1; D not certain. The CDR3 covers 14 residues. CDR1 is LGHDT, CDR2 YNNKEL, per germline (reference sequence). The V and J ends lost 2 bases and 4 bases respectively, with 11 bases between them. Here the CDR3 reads CASSQSVSLTEAFF. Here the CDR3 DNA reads TGTGCCAGCAGCCAATCCGTCAGCCTCACTGAAGCTTTCTTT.

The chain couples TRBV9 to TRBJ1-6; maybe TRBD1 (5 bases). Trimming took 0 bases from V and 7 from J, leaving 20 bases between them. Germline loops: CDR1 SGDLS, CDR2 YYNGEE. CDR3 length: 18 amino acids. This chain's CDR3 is CASSVGVSGQRSNSPLHF. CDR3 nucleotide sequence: TGTGCCAGCAGCGTAGGGGTGTCGGGGCAGAGGTCAAATTCACCCCTCCACTTT.

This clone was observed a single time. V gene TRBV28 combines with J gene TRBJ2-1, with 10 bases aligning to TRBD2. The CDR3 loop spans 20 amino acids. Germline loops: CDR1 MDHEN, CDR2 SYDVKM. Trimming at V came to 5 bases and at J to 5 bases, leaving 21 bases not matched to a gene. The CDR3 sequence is CASSPDRTSGPLYRNNEQFF. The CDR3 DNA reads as TGTGCCAGCAGTCCAGATCGGACTAGCGGCCCTTTGTATAGAAACAATGAGCAGTTCTTC.